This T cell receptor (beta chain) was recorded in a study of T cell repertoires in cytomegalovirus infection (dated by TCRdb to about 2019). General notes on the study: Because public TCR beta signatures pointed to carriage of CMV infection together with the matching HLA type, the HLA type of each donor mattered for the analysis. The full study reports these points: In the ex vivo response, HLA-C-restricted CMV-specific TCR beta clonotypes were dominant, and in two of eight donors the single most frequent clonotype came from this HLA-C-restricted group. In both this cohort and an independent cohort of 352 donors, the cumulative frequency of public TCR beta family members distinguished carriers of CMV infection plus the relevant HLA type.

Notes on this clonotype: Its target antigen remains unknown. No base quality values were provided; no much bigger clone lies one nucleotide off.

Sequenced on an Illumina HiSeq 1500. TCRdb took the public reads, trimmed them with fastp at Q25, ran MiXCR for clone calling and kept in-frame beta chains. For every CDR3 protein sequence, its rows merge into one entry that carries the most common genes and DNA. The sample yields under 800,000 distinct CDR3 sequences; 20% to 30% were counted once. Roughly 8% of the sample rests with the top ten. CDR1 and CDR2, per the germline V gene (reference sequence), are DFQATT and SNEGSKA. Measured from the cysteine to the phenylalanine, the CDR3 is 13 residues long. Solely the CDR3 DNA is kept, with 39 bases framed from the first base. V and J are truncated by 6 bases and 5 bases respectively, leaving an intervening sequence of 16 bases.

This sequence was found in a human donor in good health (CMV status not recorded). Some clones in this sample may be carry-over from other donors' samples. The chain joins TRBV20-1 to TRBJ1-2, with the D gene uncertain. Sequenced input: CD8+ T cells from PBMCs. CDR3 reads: CSAPDPEEYGYTF. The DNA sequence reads TGCAGTGCCCCGGACCCTGAAGAATATGGCTACACCTTC.